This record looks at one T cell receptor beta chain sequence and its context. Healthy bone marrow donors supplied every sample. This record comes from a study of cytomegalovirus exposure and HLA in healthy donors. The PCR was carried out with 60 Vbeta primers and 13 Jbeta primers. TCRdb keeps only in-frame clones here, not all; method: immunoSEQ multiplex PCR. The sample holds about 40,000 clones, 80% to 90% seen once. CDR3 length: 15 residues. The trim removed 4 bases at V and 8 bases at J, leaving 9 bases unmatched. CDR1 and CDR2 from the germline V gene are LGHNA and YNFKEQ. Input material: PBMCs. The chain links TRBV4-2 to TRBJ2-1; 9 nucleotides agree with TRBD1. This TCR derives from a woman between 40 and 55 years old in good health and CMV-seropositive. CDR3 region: CASSPPGQGGDEQFF. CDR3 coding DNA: TGTGCCAGCAGCCCTCCGGGACAGGGAGGGGATGAGCAGTTCTTC.